The entry that follows covers one T cell receptor (beta chain) sequence. Its specificity is unknown. A second PCR of roughly 7 to 11 cycles used a sample-barcoded 5' primer and a J-beta primer mix. TCRdb reprocessed the 5' RACE reads with MiXCR, giving one entry per CDR3 protein. The sample has approximately 780,000 distinct CDR3 sequences, roughly 26% seen once. This CDR3 is 13 amino acids long. V was shortened by 3 bases and J by 14 bases, with 14 bases between the two germline ends. Looked up from germline, CDR1 is SGHNT and CDR2 is YENEEA. This sample is part of a study of blood T cells in healthy people across ages. Broader study findings: Estimates of diversity drawn from one million T cells were considered underestimates.

The same specimen was also included in a second study, on T cells of mothers and their children. Turning to that study: Maternal samples each gave over 8 million TCR beta CDR3 reads, and child samples approximately 3 million each.

V and J are TRBV11-3 and TRBJ1-6; D is undetermined. Sequencing input: blood. The clonotype was recovered from a boy aged 10-17 years in good health. This CDR3 is CASSFLTETALHF. The CDR3 nucleotides read TGTGCCAGCAGCTTTCTAACCGAAACCGCCCTCCACTTT.